Given below is one TCR beta chain in context. The data were produced by immunoSEQ multiplex PCR, yet TCRdb's version contains in-frame clones alone and is incomplete. The sample includes around 700,000 clones, around 73% of them seen just once. The sample belongs to a study of shared clonotypes between healthy human individuals. Trimming left V 5 bases short and J 8 bases short, with 27 bases between. Germline V gene sequence: CDR1 SGHAT, CDR2 FQNNGV. The CDR3 totals 17 residues. The J gene is TRBJ1-2, the V gene TRBV11-2; D remains unclear. The sequence was collected from a woman aged 25-40 years in good health. What was sequenced was memory CD4+ T cells sorted from blood. As for subset: CD45RA-negative fraction. CDR3 amino acids: CASSKEGMGGLSRGYTF. The CDR3 nucleotides read TGTGCCAGCAGCAAAGAGGGTATGGGAGGACTATCAAGGGGCTACACCTTC.